This TCR beta chain emerged from a study of Graves' ophthalmopathy and Graves' hyperthyroidism. Study background: Specimen type is peripheral blood, obtained at initial diagnosis before any treatment.

Enrollment excluded any patients with other autoimmune diseases, uncontrolled infections, pregnancy or lactation. The TCR beta CDR3 regions underwent amplification from RNA transcripts. First-round RT-PCR relied on HTBI primers, and a second-round multiplex PCR came next. A single record per CDR3 protein comes from TCRdb applying MiXCR to the multiplex PCR reads. The table has 300,000 to 400,000 distinct CDR3 sequences, roughly 15% seen once. This clonotype was recorded at least ten times. The CDR3 sequence is 13 residues long. The germline gives CDR1 MNHNS, CDR2 SASEGT. J gave up 6 bases and V 4 bases, and 5 bases lay outside the gene matches.

This clonotype was obtained from an adult man with Graves' ophthalmopathy. V usage is TRBV6-1 and J usage is TRBJ2-7; 8 bases align to TRBD1. Source material: peripheral blood. DNA of the CDR3: TGTGCCAGCAGTGGGACAGGGCGAAGCGAGCAGTACTTC. Protein product: CASSGTGRSEQYF.